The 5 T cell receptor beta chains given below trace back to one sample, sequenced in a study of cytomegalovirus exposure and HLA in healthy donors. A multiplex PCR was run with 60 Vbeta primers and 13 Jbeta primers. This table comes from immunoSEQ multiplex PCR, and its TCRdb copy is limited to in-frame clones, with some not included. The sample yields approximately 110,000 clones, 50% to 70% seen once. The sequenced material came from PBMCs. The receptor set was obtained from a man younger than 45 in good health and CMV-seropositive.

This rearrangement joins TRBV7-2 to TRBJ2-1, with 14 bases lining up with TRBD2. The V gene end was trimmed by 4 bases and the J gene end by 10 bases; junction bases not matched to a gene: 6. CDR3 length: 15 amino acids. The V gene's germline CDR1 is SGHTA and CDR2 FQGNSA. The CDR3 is CASSSQTSGGEEQFF. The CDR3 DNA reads TGTGCCAGCAGCTCTCAGACTAGCGGGGGGGAAGAGCAGTTCTTC.

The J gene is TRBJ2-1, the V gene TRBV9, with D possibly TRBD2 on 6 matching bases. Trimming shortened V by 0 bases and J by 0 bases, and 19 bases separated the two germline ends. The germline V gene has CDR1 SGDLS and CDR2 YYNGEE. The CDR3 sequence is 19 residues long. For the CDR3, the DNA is TGTGCCAGCAGCGTAGGGTTCTCAAGTATGGGGGGCTCCTACAATGAGCAGTTCTTC. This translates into CASSVGFSSMGGSYNEQFF.

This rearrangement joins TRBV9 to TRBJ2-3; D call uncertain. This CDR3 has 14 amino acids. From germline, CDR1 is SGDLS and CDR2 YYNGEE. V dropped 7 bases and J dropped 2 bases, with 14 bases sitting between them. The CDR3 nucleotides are TGTGCCAGCGGGCAGTCCCATCCCACAGATACGCAGTATTTT. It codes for CASGQSHPTDTQYF.

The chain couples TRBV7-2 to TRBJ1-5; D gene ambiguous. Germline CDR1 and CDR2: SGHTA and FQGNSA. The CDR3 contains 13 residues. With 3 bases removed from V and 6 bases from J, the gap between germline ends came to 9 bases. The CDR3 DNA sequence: TGTGCCAGCAGCTTGGAGGGTCTTCAGCCCCAGCATTTT. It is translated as CASSLEGLQPQHF.

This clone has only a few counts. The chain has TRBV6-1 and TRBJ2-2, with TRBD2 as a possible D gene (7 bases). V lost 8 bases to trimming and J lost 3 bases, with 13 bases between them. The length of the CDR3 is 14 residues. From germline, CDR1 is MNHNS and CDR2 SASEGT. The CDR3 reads CASGRGADTGELFF. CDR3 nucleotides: TGTGCCAGCGGCCGGGGGGCCGACACCGGGGAGCTGTTTTTT.